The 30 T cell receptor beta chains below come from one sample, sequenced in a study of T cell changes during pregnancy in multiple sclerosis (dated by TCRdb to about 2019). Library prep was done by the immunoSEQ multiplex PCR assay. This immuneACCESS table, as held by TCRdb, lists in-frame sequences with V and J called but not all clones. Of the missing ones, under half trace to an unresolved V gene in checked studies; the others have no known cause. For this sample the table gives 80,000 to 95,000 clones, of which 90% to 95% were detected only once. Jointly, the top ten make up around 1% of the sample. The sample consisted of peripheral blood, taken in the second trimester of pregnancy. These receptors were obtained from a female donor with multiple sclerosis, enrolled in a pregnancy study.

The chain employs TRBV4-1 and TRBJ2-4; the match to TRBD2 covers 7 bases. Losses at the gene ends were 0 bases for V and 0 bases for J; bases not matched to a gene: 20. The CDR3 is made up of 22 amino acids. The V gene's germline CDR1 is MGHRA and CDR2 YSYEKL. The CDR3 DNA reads TGCGCCAGCAGCCAAGATGGGTTCGGGAGGCAGGACCGTACAGTAGCCAAAAACATTCAGTACTTC. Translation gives CASSQDGFGRQDRTVAKNIQYF.

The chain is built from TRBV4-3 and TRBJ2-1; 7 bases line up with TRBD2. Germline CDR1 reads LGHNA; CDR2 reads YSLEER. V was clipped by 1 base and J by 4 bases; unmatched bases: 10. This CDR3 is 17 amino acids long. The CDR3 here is CASSQALSAGIYNEQFF. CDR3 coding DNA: TGCGCCAGCAGCCAAGCGTTATCAGCGGGAATTTACAATGAGCAGTTCTTC.

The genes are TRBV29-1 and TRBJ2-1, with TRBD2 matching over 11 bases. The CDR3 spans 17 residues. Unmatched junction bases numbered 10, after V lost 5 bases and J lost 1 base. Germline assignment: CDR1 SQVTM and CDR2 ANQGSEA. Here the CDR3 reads CSVSGSGRAGSYNEQFF. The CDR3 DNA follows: TGCAGCGTTTCGGGTAGCGGGAGGGCCGGTTCCTACAATGAGCAGTTCTTC.

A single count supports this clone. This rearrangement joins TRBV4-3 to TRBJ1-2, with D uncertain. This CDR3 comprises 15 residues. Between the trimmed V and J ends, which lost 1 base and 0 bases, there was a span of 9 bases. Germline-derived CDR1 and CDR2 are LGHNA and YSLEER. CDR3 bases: TGCGCCAGCAGCCAAGTTACCCTACCTAACTATGGCTACACCTTC. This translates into CASSQVTLPNYGYTF.

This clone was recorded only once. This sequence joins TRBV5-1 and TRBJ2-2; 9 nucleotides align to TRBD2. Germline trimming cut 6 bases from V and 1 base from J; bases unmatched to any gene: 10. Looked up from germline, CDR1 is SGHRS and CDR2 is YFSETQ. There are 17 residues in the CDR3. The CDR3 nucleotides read TGCGCCAGCAAGGAATTAGCGGGAGTACTGAACACCGGGGAGCTGTTTTTT. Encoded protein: CASKELAGVLNTGELFF.

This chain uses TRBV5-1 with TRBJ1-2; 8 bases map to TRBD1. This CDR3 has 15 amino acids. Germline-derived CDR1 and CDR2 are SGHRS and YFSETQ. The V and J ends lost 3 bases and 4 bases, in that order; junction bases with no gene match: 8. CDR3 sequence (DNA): TGCGCCAGCAGCTCCCCCACCGGGACAGGCTATGGCTACACCTTC. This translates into CASSSPTGTGYGYTF.

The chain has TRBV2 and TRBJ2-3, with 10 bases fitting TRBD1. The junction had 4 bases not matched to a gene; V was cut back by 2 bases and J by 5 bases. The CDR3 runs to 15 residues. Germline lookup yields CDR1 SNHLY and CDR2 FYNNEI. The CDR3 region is CASSEWTGGLDTQYF. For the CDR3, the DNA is TGTGCCAGCAGTGAATGGACAGGGGGATTAGATACGCAGTATTTT.

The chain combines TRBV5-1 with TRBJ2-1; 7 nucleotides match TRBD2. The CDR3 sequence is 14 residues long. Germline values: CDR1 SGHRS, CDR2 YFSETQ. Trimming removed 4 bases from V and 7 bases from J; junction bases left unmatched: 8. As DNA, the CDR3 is TGCGCCAGCAGCGGCGGGGGAATGCCAAATGAGCAGTTCTTC. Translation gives CASSGGGMPNEQFF.

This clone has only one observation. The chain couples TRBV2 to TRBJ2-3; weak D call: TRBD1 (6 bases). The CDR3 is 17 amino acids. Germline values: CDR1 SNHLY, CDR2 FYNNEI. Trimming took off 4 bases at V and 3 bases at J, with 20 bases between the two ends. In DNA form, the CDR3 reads TGTGCCAGCAGTGTCCCCTTACAGGGTGGGGAGACAGATACGCAGTATTTT. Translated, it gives CASSVPLQGGETDTQYF.

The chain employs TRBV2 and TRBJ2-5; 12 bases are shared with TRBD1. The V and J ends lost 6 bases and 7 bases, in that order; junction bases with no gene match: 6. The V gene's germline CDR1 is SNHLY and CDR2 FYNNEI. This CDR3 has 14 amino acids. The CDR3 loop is CASRKGQGARTQYF. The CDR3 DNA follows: TGTGCCAGCAGGAAGGGACAGGGGGCCCGGACCCAGTACTTC.

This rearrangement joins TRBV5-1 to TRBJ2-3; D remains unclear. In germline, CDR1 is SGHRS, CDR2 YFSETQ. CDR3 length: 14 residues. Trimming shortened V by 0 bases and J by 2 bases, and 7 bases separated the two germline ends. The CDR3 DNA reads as TGCGCCAGCAGCTTGGACCAGAACACAGATACGCAGTATTTT. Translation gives CASSLDQNTDTQYF.

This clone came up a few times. The DNA of the CDR3 is TGTGCCAGCAGTCCCAACCCTAGTGTCTCCTACGAGCAGTACTTC. It is translated as CASSPNPSVSYEQYF. This sequence joins TRBV27 and TRBJ2-7; D is ambiguous. With 5 bases removed from V and 0 bases from J, the gap between germline ends came to 14 bases. CDR1 is MNHEY and CDR2 is SMNVEV in the germline V gene (reference sequence). The CDR3 is 15 residues long.

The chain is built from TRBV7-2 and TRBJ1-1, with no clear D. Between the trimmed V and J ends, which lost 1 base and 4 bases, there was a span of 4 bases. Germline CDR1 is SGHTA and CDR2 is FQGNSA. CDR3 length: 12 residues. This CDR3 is CASSLGSTEAFF. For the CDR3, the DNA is TGTGCCAGCAGCTTAGGGAGCACTGAAGCTTTCTTT.

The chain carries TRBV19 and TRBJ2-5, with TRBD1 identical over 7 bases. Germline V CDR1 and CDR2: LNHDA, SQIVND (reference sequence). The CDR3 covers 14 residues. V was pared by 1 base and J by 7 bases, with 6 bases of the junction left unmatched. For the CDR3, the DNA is TGTGCCAGTAGTATAGGCCAGGGGGTGGGGACCCAGTACTTC. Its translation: CASSIGQGVGTQYF.

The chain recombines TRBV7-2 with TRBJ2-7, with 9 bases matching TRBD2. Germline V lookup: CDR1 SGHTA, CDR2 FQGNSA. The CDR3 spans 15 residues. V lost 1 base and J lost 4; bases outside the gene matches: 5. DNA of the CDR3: TGTGCCAGCAGCTTAGAACTAGCGGGCAATTACGAGCAGTACTTC. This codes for CASSLELAGNYEQYF.

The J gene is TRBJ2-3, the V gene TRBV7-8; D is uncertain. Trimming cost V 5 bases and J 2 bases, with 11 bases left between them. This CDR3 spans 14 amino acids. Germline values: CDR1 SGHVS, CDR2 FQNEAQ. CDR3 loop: CASSRSRDTDTQYF. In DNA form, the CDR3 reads TGTGCCAGCAGCCGGAGTCGAGACACAGATACGCAGTATTTT.

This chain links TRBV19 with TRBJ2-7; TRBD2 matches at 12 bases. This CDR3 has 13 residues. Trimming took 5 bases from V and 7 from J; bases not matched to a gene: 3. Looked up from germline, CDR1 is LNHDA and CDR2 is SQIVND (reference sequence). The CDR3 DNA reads TGTGCCAGTAGTTTTGGACTAGCGGGAGAGCAGTACTTC. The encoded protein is CASSFGLAGEQYF.

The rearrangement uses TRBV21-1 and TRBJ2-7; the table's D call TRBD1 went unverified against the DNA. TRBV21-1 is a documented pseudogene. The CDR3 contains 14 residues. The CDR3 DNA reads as TGTGCCAGCAGCAAAGCACAGGTCTCCTACGAGCAGTACTTC. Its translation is CASSKAQVSYEQYF.

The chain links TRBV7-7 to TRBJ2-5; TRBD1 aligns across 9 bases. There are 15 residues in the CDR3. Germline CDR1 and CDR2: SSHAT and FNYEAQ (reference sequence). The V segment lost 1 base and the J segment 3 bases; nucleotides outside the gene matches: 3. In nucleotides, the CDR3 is TGTGCCAGCAGCTTAGGACAGGGGGGGAAAGAGACCCAGTACTTC. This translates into CASSLGQGGKETQYF.

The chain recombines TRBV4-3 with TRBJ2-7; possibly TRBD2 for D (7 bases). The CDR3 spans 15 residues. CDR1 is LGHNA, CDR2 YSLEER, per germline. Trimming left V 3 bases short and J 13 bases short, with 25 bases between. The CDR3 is CASSQLEPEGGGGYF. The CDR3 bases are TGCGCCAGCAGCCAGTTAGAGCCGGAGGGGGGGGGTGGATACTTC.

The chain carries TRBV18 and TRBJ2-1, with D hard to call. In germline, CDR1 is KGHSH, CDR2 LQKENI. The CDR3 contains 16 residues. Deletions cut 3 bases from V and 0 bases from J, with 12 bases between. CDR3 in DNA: TGTGCCAGCTCACCTAGCACGAGAAACTCCTACAATGAGCAGTTCTTC. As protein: CASSPSTRNSYNEQFF.

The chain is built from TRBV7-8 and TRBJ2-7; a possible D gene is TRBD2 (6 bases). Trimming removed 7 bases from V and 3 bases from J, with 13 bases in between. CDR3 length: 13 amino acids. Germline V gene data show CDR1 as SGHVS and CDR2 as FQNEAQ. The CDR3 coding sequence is TGTGCCAGCACCCTATTCGGGGGCTACGAGCAGTACTTC. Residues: CASTLFGGYEQYF.

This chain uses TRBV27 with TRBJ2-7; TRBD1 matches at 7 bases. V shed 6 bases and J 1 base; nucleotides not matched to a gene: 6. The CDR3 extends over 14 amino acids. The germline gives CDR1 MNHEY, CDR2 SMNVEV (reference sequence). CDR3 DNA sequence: TGTGCCAGCAGCCCAGAGACAGGGTCCTACGAGCAGTACTTC. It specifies CASSPETGSYEQYF.

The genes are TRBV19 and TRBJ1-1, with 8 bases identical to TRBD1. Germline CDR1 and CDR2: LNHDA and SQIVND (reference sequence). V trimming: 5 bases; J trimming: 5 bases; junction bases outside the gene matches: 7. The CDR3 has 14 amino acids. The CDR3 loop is CASSFRGRGTEAFF. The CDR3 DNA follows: TGTGCCAGTAGTTTCAGGGGGCGTGGGACTGAAGCTTTCTTT. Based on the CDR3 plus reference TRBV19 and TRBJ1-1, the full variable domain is DGGITQSPKYLFRKEGQNVTLSCEQNLNHDAMYWYRQDPGQGLRLIYYSQIVNDFQKGDIAEGYSVSREKKESFPLTVTSAQKNPTAFYLCASSFRGRGTEAFFGQGTRLTVV.

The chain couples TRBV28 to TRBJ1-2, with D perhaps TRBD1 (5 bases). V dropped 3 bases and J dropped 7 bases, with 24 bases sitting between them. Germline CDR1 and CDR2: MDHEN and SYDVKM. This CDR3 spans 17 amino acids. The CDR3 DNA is TGTGCCAGCAGTTTTTCAACGTTCGGGGGAGGATCTATTGGCTACACCTTC. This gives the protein CASSFSTFGGGSIGYTF.

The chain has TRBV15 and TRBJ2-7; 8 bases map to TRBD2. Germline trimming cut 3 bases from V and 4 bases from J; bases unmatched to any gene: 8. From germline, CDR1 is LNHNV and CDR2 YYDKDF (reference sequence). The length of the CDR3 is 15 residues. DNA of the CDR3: TGTGCCACCAGCAGTCTAAGCGGGAGTTTTTACGAGCAGTACTTC. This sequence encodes CATSSLSGSFYEQYF.

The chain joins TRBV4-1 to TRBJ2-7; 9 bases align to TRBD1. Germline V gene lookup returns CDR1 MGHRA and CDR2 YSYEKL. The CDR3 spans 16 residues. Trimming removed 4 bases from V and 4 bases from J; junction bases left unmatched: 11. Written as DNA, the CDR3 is TGCGCCAGCAGCCTGCCACAGGGGGCGAAAGGGTACGAGCAGTACTTC. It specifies CASSLPQGAKGYEQYF.

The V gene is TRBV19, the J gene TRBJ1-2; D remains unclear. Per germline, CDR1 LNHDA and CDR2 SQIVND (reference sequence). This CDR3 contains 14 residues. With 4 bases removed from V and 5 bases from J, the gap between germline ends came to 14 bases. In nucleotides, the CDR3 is TGTGCCAGTAGTAACAGCCTCTTTTCATATGGCTACACCTTC. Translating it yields CASSNSLFSYGYTF. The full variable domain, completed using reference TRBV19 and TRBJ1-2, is DGGITQSPKYLFRKEGQNVTLSCEQNLNHDAMYWYRQDPGQGLRLIYYSQIVNDFQKGDIAEGYSVSREKKESFPLTVTSAQKNPTAFYLCASSNSLFSYGYTFGSGTRLTVV.

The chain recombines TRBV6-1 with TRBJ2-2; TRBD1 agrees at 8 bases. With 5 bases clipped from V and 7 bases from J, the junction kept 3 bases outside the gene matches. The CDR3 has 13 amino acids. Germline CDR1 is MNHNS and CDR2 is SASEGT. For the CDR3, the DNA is TGTGCCAGCAGTCGACAGGGGTTCGGGGAGCTGTTTTTT. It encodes CASSRQGFGELFF.

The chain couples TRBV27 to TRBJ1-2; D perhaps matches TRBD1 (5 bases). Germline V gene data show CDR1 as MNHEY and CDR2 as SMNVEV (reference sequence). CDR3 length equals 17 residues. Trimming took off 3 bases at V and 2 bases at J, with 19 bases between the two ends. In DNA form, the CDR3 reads TGTGCCAGCAGTTTGTCATTACCTCAGGGAGGCAACTATGGCTACACCTTC. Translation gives CASSLSLPQGGNYGYTF.